Here is one T cell receptor (beta chain) with its context. In the original analysis: Estimates of nucleated cell counts were drawn from the amplification of reference gene primers. Method: immunoSEQ multiplex PCR; TCRdb's copy keeps in-frame clones and lacks some. V, J and clone size reflect that table, while D and trimming were determined from the DNA. This table holds 200,000 or so clones, more than 85% found once. This sample was taken from a study of blood T cell repertoires in COVID-19. Study in general: Whether acute or convalescent, the COVID-19 samples came from the United States, Italy and Spain. Nucleic acid was either cDNA or gDNA, and it came from T cells, B-cell-depleted T cells, or PBMCs.

With V trimmed by 6 bases and J by 1 base, 13 bases remained unmatched. The CDR3 runs to 18 residues. Germline CDR1 and CDR2: LNHDA and SQIVND (reference sequence). The sequencing sample was made of peripheral blood. The origin of this receptor is a man aged 65 to 79 with active or convalescent COVID-19. The chain carries TRBV19 and TRBJ2-2; TRBD2 aligns across 8 bases. CDR3 sequence: CASRTTGTRTQNTGELFF. CDR3 bases: TGTGCCAGTAGAACGACCGGGACTAGGACCCAGAACACCGGGGAGCTGTTTTTT.